This T cell receptor (beta chain) is from a study of OX40 agonist ivuxolimab in advanced cancers. This clone appeared a single time. Its antigen remains unidentified. TCRdb's copy holds only in-frame clones and misses some; the assay was immunoSEQ multiplex PCR. The sample carries 75,000 to 100,000 clones, approximately 91% recorded once. Study conclusions and caveats: No determination was made of the antigen specificity of the expanded peripheral T cells. Both blood CD4+ and CD8+ T cells showed clonal growth by week 6 at 0.1 to 3.0 mg/kg. Some nonresponders additionally presented with little normalized T-cell clonal expansion.

V shed 8 bases, J shed 2 bases, and the junction held 2 bases outside the gene matches. This CDR3 is built from 12 residues. Germline V gene sequence: CDR1 ENHRY, CDR2 SYGVKD. The rearrangement links TRBV10-3 to TRBJ2-5, with 7 bases that match TRBD2. This specimen was CD4+ or CD8+ T cells sorted from blood, taken in a trial of the OX40 agonist ivuxolimab. The receptor's source is an adult with an advanced solid tumor such as melanoma, head and neck, liver or kidney cancer. The CDR3: CAIGTTQETQYF. Here the CDR3 DNA reads TGTGCCATCGGGACTACACAAGAGACCCAGTACTTC.